This T cell receptor (beta chain) was retrieved from a study of blood T cell repertoires in COVID-19. Background on the study: The United States, Italy and Spain provided the acute and convalescent COVID-19 samples. PBMCs, B-cell-depleted T cells, or T cells provided the cDNA or gDNA that made up the material.

Per the original data handling: Amplifying reference gene primers gave estimates of nucleated cell counts. Sequencing was performed with immunoSEQ multiplex PCR; in TCRdb, only in-frame clones are kept and a portion is missing. V and J calls and clone size follow that table, whereas D and trimming were derived from the DNA. The data contain about 70,000 clones, 81% of them singletons. A single count supports this clone. A read error may account for a junction end that differs from germline. Germline CDR1 is SSHAT and CDR2 is FNYEAQ (reference sequence). This CDR3 comprises 15 residues. V usage is TRBV7-7 and J usage is TRBJ2-7, with TRBD2 matching 14 bases. This sequence originates from a woman between 70 and 85 years old with acute or convalescent COVID-19. The sample taken for sequencing was peripheral blood. The CDR3 nucleotides read TGTGCTAGCAGCCCGGGACTAGCGGGAGAGAACGAGCAGTACTTC. Translation gives CASSPGLAGENEQYF.